The 10 T cell receptor beta chains listed next were all sequenced from one sample in a study of CD4+ T cells in melanoma. Libraries were prepared by immunoSEQ multiplex PCR; TCRdb keeps only in-frame clonotypes and omits some of them. Of some 13,000 clones listed, approximately 71% are singletons. The sequenced sample was cells from a culture (not recorded whether cultured in vitro). These receptors originate from a human donor with melanoma.

V and J are TRBV19 and TRBJ2-4; D possibly uses TRBD1 or TRBD2 (5 bases each). V lost 6 bases and J 5 bases, leaving 23 bases between the germline ends. CDR1 is LNHDA, CDR2 SQIVND, per germline (reference sequence). This CDR3 has 17 residues. DNA of the CDR3: TGTGCCAGTAGGGGATTGGTAGGTGGGACGCGACAAAACATTCAGTACTTC. This codes for CASRGLVGGTRQNIQYF.

V and J are TRBV9 and TRBJ2-3, with 9 bases lining up with TRBD2. Germline CDR1 reads SGDLS; CDR2 reads YYNGEE. J lost 1 base, V lost 0 bases, and 6 bases had no gene match. The CDR3 loop spans 17 amino acids. The chain's CDR3 is CASSVAVAGAGTDTQYF. CDR3 coding DNA: TGTGCCAGCAGCGTAGCGGTAGCGGGGGCCGGCACAGATACGCAGTATTTT.

This chain uses TRBV6-6 with TRBJ2-2; weak D call: TRBD2 (6 bases). The V end lost 6 bases, the J end lost 1 base, and 12 bases lay between the germline ends. CDR3 length: 15 amino acids. The V gene's germline CDR1 is MNHNY and CDR2 SVGAGI (reference sequence). Here the CDR3 reads CASSPRDLNTGELFF. CDR3 DNA: TGTGCCAGCAGCCCGAGGGACTTGAACACCGGGGAGCTGTTTTTT.

The J gene is TRBJ1-4, the V gene TRBV21-1; the table's D call of TRBD1 was not tested on the DNA. TRBV21-1 is described as a pseudogene. There are 16 residues in the CDR3. CDR3 in DNA: TGTGCCAGCAGCAACCCGGTGGGACAGTTTAATGAAAAACTGTTTTTT. It specifies CASSNPVGQFNEKLFF.

The chain joins TRBV4-1 to TRBJ2-7; perhaps D is TRBD1 or TRBD2 (5 bases each). Between the trimmed V and J ends, which lost 2 bases and 0 bases, there was a span of 14 bases. There are 16 residues in the CDR3. Germline assignment: CDR1 MGHRA and CDR2 YSYEKL. The CDR3 spells CASSQTGTLSSYEQYF. The CDR3 coding sequence is TGCGCCAGCAGCCAAACCGGGACCCTTAGCTCCTACGAGCAGTACTTC.

This clone was counted a few times. The gene calls are TRBV27 and TRBJ1-1; D is possibly TRBD1 (6 bases). Trimming removed 2 bases at V and 0 bases at J, with 10 bases between. Germline CDR1 is MNHEY and CDR2 is SMNVEV (reference sequence). The CDR3 runs to 15 residues. The CDR3 coding sequence is TGTGCCAGCAGTTTAAACAGGGTTCTGAACACTGAAGCTTTCTTT. It specifies CASSLNRVLNTEAFF.

This rearrangement joins TRBV5-1 to TRBJ1-2; TRBD1 is a possible D gene (6 bases). This CDR3 contains 14 residues. The germline CDR1 and CDR2 sequences are SGHRS and YFSETQ. With 1 base removed from V and 3 bases from J, the gap between germline ends came to 10 bases. CDR3 in DNA: TGCGCCAGCAGCTTGAGGGGGGGGGACTATGGCTACACCTTC. Translated: CASSLRGGDYGYTF.

The rearrangement uses TRBV6-5 and TRBJ1-1, with 7 bases that match TRBD1. With 7 bases clipped from V and 5 bases from J, the junction kept 7 bases outside the gene matches. This CDR3 comprises 13 residues. The V gene's germline CDR1 is MNHEY and CDR2 SVGAGI. CDR3 DNA sequence: TGTGCCAGCAACCCGACAGGGAATACTGAAGCTTTCTTT. It is translated as CASNPTGNTEAFF.

This clone was seen more than once but under ten times. The chain employs TRBV5-1 and TRBJ1-1; TRBD1 matches 8 bases. V lost 4 bases to trimming and J lost 2 bases; unmatched junction nucleotides: 16. Per germline, CDR1 SGHRS and CDR2 YFSETQ. This CDR3 comprises 18 residues. The CDR3 reads CASSARQGQAVRNTEAFF. The DNA of the CDR3 is TGCGCCAGCAGCGCCCGACAGGGGCAGGCGGTACGAAACACTGAAGCTTTCTTT.

The rearrangement uses TRBV7-2 and TRBJ2-7; a weak D match, TRBD1 (5 bases). The V gene lost 5 bases and the J gene lost 3 bases, with 14 bases spanning the gap. The germline CDR1 and CDR2 sequences are SGHTA and FQGNSA. The CDR3 has 14 amino acids. This CDR3 is CASSPRGQVYEQYF. The CDR3 DNA reads as TGTGCCAGCAGCCCTCGTGGACAAGTCTACGAGCAGTACTTC.